This entry describes one T cell receptor beta chain. Its specificity is not known. Sequencing targeted TCR beta in T cells from blood (CD8+ and CD4+). Isolation of CD8+ and CD4+ T cells was performed negatively, whereas enrichment of TEMRA cells was done by FACS. The RNA, about 0.5 to 1 ug, was put through reverse transcription using random hexamers. The CDR3 of TCR beta was amplified by immunoSEQ multiplex PCR across 54 Vbeta and 13 Jbeta. Each CDR3 protein gets one entry after TCRdb re-called the immunoSEQ multiplex PCR reads with MiXCR. Counted here are about 26,000 distinct CDR3 sequences, around 95% occurring once; the ten biggest clones make up around 0.3%. The data stem from a study of CD8 T cells in Susac syndrome. The study, taken as a whole, reports: Individuals included in the TCR sequencing and HLA analysis were acknowledged by the study to be relatively few in number.

The CDR3 has 16 residues. Trimming removed 2 bases at V and 1 base at J, with 11 bases between. Germline CDR1 MNHNY, CDR2 SVGAGI (reference sequence). The clonotype comes from a human donor in good health. The chain carries TRBV6-6 and TRBJ2-2; TRBD1 might be the D (6 bases). The sample consisted of CD8+ T cells from PBMCs. The CDR3 nucleotides read TGTGCCAGCAGTTACCGGGACACCTGGAACACCGGGGAGCTGTTTTTT. It yields the protein CASSYRDTWNTGELFF.